This is a list of T cell receptor beta chains from one sample in a study of neurological immune-mediated disorders. TCRdb independently ran MiXCR on the 5' RACE reads; one entry per CDR3 protein. This table holds 70,000 or so distinct CDR3 sequences, approximately 5.2% found once. Sequencing input: PBMCs. The receptors shown here come from a woman aged 25 to 39 with multiple sclerosis. Each CDR3 is given with its conserved first and last residue.

TRBJ1-5 TRBV12-3/TRBV12-4 CASSLERVSNQPQHF
TRBJ1-4 TRBV5-1 CASSRMGTGREKLFF
TRBJ2-6 TRBV10-3 CASSPSSDGANVLTF
TRBJ1-1 TRBV5-5 CASSLQGAMTEAFF
TRBJ1-6 TRBV24-1 CATPDREKDSPLHF
TRBJ2-5 TRBV7-8 CASSIGLLAYQETQYF
TRBJ2-5 TRBV5-4 CASSPAGPQETQYF
TRBJ1-1 TRBV5-1 CASSLDRLNTEAFF
TRBJ1-5 TRBV15 CATSRDQVQPQHF
TRBJ2-2 TRBV10-3 CATRNQGNTGELFF
TRBJ2-6 TRBV28 CASTIGGVLSGANVLTF
TRBJ1-1 TRBV18 CASSPFFNTEAFF
TRBJ2-3 TRBV7-2 CASSLGGLPPDTQYF
TRBJ2-6 TRBV12-3/TRBV12-4 CASTLFGANVLTF
TRBJ1-1 TRBV11-1 CASSPDWTEAFF
TRBJ2-1 TRBV24-1 CATSDVRGNYNEQFF
TRBJ2-5 TRBV20-1 CSARQGAPLETQYF
TRBJ2-3 TRBV12-3/TRBV12-4 CAAGTSGTDTQYF
TRBJ1-2 TRBV7-9 CASSLGRGGYTF
TRBJ2-7 TRBV5-6 CASSSGTGAPVDYEQYF
TRBJ2-5 TRBV6-5 CASSYGGAGETGETQYF
TRBJ1-6 TRBV13 CASSQWGGSSPLHF
TRBJ1-5 TRBV20-1 CSARANRGGAQPQHF
TRBJ1-1 TRBV12-3/TRBV12-4 CASIRSGGREAFF
TRBJ1-1 TRBV7-8 CASTGGKVNTEAFF
TRBJ1-1 TRBV5-1 CASSLGSSEAFF
TRBJ2-1 TRBV20-1 CSAPLPGSTYNEQFF
TRBJ2-1 TRBV7-2 CASSFRAGRSYNEQFF
TRBJ2-7 TRBV5-1 CASSLATGTTYEQYF
TRBJ2-1 TRBV20-1 CSARALAGVVQFF
TRBJ1-2 TRBV3-1 CASSQAPEYGYTF
TRBJ2-7 TRBV6-1 CASSEDWGYEQYF
TRBJ2-4 TRBV12-3/TRBV12-4 CASSRDRLAKNIQYF
TRBJ2-1 TRBV20-1 CSARDRAGYNEQFF
TRBJ1-1 TRBV12-3/TRBV12-4 CASSLNVVTEAFF
TRBJ2-6 TRBV7-2 CASSLGVVGANVLTF
TRBJ1-2 TRBV18 CASSPDLQGYGYTF
TRBJ1-6 TRBV7-8 CASSLDPNSPLNF